These 20 T cell receptor beta chains share one sample of origin, sequenced in a study of cytomegalovirus exposure and HLA in healthy donors. Use of 60 Vbeta and 13 Jbeta primers characterized the PCR. This table comes from immunoSEQ multiplex PCR, and its TCRdb copy is limited to in-frame clones, with some not included. The repertoire includes approximately 220,000 clones, around 80% of them detected once, and 0.71% sits in the top ten. Material: PBMCs. The receptors were gathered from a boy between 2 and 15 years old in good health and CMV-seronegative.

The table lists this clone with a count of one. The V and J genes are TRBV2 and TRBJ1-5, with D perhaps matching TRBD1 (6 bases). Trimming shortened V by 6 bases and J by 1 base, and 7 bases separated the two germline ends. The CDR3 runs to 13 residues. Germline V gene lookup returns CDR1 SNHLY and CDR2 FYNNEI. CDR3 region: CASRDSSNQPQHF. CDR3 in DNA: TGTGCCAGCAGGGACAGCAGCAATCAGCCCCAGCATTTT.

Comments on this clone: A read error may produce the germline difference seen at one junction end. The gene calls are TRBV7-7 and TRBJ2-5, with TRBD1 as a possible D gene (5 bases). Germline CDR1 SSHAT, CDR2 FNYEAQ (reference sequence). CDR3 length equals 11 residues. CDR3: CASSFRGTQYF. Here the CDR3 DNA reads TGTGCTAGCAGCTTTAGGGGAACCCAGTACTTC.

This clone was seen more than once but under ten times. The chain uses TRBV6-6 and TRBJ2-7, with 13 bases that match TRBD2. The CDR3 loop spans 15 amino acids. Germline V gene sequence: CDR1 MNHNY, CDR2 SVGAGI (reference sequence). V dropped 1 base and J dropped 5; count of bases not matched to a gene: 2. CDR3 sequence reads: CASSYFGLAGDEQYF. CDR3 in DNA: TGTGCCAGCAGTTACTTCGGACTAGCGGGAGACGAGCAGTACTTC.

This rearrangement joins TRBV30 to TRBJ1-2, with D possibly being TRBD1 (6 bases). CDR1 and CDR2 from the germline V gene are GTSNPN and SVGIG (reference sequence). This CDR3 comprises 12 residues. V was trimmed by 3 bases and J by 8 bases, leaving 13 bases between them. CDR3 nucleotides: TGTGCCTGGAGCGCGGGGGCGGGGGGCTACACCTTC. As protein: CAWSAGAGGYTF.

The chain has TRBV5-6 and TRBJ2-7, with 10 bases that match TRBD1. V trimming: 4 bases; J trimming: 5 bases; junction bases outside the gene matches: 0. The CDR3 totals 12 residues. Looked up from germline, CDR1 is SGHDT and CDR2 is YYEEEE. CDR3 nucleotides: TGTGCCAGCAGCGGGACAGGGGACGAGCAGTACTTC. Encoded protein: CASSGTGDEQYF.

The CDR3, as DNA: TGTGCCAGCAGCTTGGGAACAGGTCAAGGGGATGAGCAGTTCTTC. It encodes CASSLGTGQGDEQFF. This chain uses TRBV5-6 with TRBJ2-1; D may be TRBD1 (5 bases). Trimming pared 0 bases from V and 8 bases from J, leaving 15 bases between. The CDR3 runs to 15 residues. Germline CDR1 is SGHDT and CDR2 is YYEEEE.

In its sample, this clone was seen once. The rearrangement joins TRBV28 to TRBJ2-7; D may be TRBD2 (7 bases). The V end lost 7 bases, the J end lost 3 bases, and 19 bases lay between the germline ends. CDR3 size: 15 residues. Germline V gene data show CDR1 as MDHEN and CDR2 as SYDVKM. Here the CDR3 reads CASTKVRGGGYEQYF. The CDR3 nucleotides are TGTGCCAGCACCAAAGTCCGGGGAGGGGGCTACGAGCAGTACTTC.

This chain connects TRBV15 to TRBJ2-5; 7 nucleotides line up with TRBD1. V lost 5 bases, J lost 4 bases, and 13 bases stayed unmatched. Germline V CDR1 and CDR2: LNHNV, YYDKDF (reference sequence). The CDR3 has 16 residues. CDR3 amino acids: CATSRAWGQNRETQYF. CDR3 DNA: TGTGCCACCAGCCGGGCCTGGGGACAGAATAGAGAGACCCAGTACTTC.

This chain uses TRBV4-1 with TRBJ1-6; D is uncertain. The CDR3 runs to 15 residues. CDR1 is MGHRA, CDR2 YSYEKL, per germline. V shed 0 bases and J shed 10 bases, with 13 bases lying between them. CDR3 sequence: CASSQDGQVGSPLHF. The CDR3 nucleotides are TGCGCCAGCAGCCAAGACGGTCAGGTCGGATCACCCCTCCACTTT.

CDR3 in DNA: TGTGCCAGCAGCTCCTTCGACAGGGGGAACACCGGGGAGCTGTTTTTT. Translating it yields CASSSFDRGNTGELFF. This rearrangement joins TRBV11-3 to TRBJ2-2; TRBD1 matches at 8 bases. V dropped 4 bases and J dropped 1; count of bases not matched to a gene: 5. CDR1 and CDR2 from the germline V gene are SGHNT and YENEEA. The CDR3 is 16 amino acids. The entire variable domain, with the rest obtained from reference TRBV11-3 and TRBJ2-2, is as follows: EAGVVQSPRYKIIEKKQPVAFWCNPISGHNTLYWYLQNLGQGPELLIRYENEEAVDDSQLPKDRFSAERLKGVDSTLKIQPAELGDSAVYLCASSSFDRGNTGELFFGEGSRLTVL.

This chain uses TRBV19 with TRBJ1-5, with 9 bases that match TRBD1. Per germline, CDR1 LNHDA and CDR2 SQIVND (reference sequence). The V segment lost 7 bases and the J segment 2 bases; nucleotides outside the gene matches: 3. CDR3 length: 14 amino acids. In DNA, the CDR3 is TGTGCCAGTAATGACAGGGGGGGCAATCAGCCCCAGCATTTT. Its protein is CASNDRGGNQPQHF.

The chain uses TRBV6-5 and TRBJ2-2; the D gene is possibly TRBD1 (6 bases). The CDR3 length is 15 residues. V was shortened by 4 bases and J by 0 bases, with 9 bases between the two germline ends. The germline gives CDR1 MNHEY, CDR2 SVGAGI. The CDR3 loop reads CASSWDKPNTGELFF. CDR3 nucleotides: TGTGCCAGCAGTTGGGACAAGCCGAACACCGGGGAGCTGTTTTTT.

The chain carries TRBV12-5 and TRBJ2-7, with 7 nucleotides matching TRBD1. The CDR3 is made up of 14 amino acids. Germline V lookup: CDR1 LGHNT, CDR2 FRNRAP. Losses at the gene ends were 4 bases for V and 2 bases for J; bases not matched to a gene: 5. The CDR3: CASGSWTGAYEQYF. CDR3 nucleotides: TGTGCTAGTGGTTCGTGGACAGGAGCCTACGAGCAGTACTTC.

As regards this clone: In the same sample, other DNA sequences code for this CDR3. The chain uses TRBV30 and TRBJ2-7, with D perhaps TRBD2 (6 bases). Germline V gives CDR1 GTSNPN, CDR2 SVGIG (reference sequence). The CDR3 has 13 residues. Between the trimmed V and J ends, which lost 0 bases and 4 bases, there was a span of 10 bases. The CDR3 is CAWSVGGRYEQYF. CDR3 nucleotides: TGTGCCTGGAGTGTGGGAGGTCGGTACGAGCAGTACTTC.

The chain uses TRBV19 and TRBJ1-5; 8 nucleotides match TRBD1. The V segment lost 5 bases and the J segment 3 bases; nucleotides outside the gene matches: 6. The CDR3 loop spans 15 amino acids. CDR1 and CDR2 from the germline V gene are LNHDA and SQIVND (reference sequence). The CDR3: CASSAGTGFNQPQHF. For the CDR3, the DNA is TGTGCCAGTAGTGCCGGGACAGGCTTCAATCAGCCCCAGCATTTT.

V and J are TRBV6-1 and TRBJ1-1, with a weak D call TRBD1 (5 bases). In germline, CDR1 is MNHNS, CDR2 SASEGT. CDR3 length: 14 amino acids. V lost 4 bases and J 1 base, leaving 10 bases between the germline ends. CDR3: CASSAGLWNTEAFF. The CDR3 DNA reads TGTGCCAGCAGTGCGGGACTTTGGAACACTGAAGCTTTCTTT.

This chain connects TRBV2 to TRBJ1-1; 8 bases are a match to TRBD1. CDR1 and CDR2 from the germline V gene are SNHLY and FYNNEI. V lost 5 bases to trimming and J lost 1 base; unmatched junction nucleotides: 12. The CDR3 is made up of 17 amino acids. The CDR3 DNA follows: TGTGCCAGCAGTTTTGGACAGGGAGGCTCCTGGAACACTGAAGCTTTCTTT. Residues: CASSFGQGGSWNTEAFF.

This rearrangement joins TRBV4-1 to TRBJ1-6; 7 bases map to TRBD1. The V and J ends lost 4 bases and 4 bases, in that order; junction bases with no gene match: 4. CDR1 is MGHRA, CDR2 YSYEKL, per germline. The CDR3 totals 15 residues. The CDR3 spells CASSLGTDYNSPLHF. The CDR3 region has the DNA TGCGCCAGCAGCCTCGGGACAGATTATAATTCACCCCTCCACTTT.

This chain uses TRBV27 with TRBJ2-5; tentative D call: TRBD1 (6 bases). The CDR3 contains 15 residues. In germline, CDR1 is MNHEY, CDR2 SMNVEV (reference sequence). The V gene lost 7 bases and the J gene lost 0 bases, with 15 bases spanning the gap. CDR3 loop: CASKTQGTYQETQYF. Here the CDR3 DNA reads TGTGCCAGCAAAACCCAGGGGACGTACCAAGAGACCCAGTACTTC.

Comments on this clone: Here the CDR3 omits its conserved ending phenylalanine or tryptophan, so a read error is the likely source. V usage is TRBV6-5 and J usage is TRBJ2-7; a possible D gene is TRBD2 (5 bases). The germline V gene has CDR1 MNHEY and CDR2 SVGAGI. The length of the CDR3 is 13 residues. Trimming removed 10 bases from V and 6 bases from J, with 19 bases in between. CDR3 sequence (DNA): TGTGCCACCTCTACCGGGGTAGAGGCCGAGCAGTACCTC. This encodes CATSTGVEAEQYL.